The TCR beta chain under discussion was sequenced for a study of identifying expanded T cells in peripheral blood. Study outcomes and limitations: About 1.2 clones differed between technical replicates, versus around 15 and 19 over time.

The sample holds many counts of this clone. What it recognizes is unknown. CDR3 length: 14 amino acids. The V gene lost 5 bases and the J gene lost 0 bases, with 10 bases spanning the gap. Germline loops: CDR1 KGHSH, CDR2 LQKENI. During the collection period, no donor immune events like infections were recorded. Here immunoSEQ multiplex PCR was the method, and the copy in TCRdb shows in-frame clones only, minus some. The data contain tens of thousands of clones, roughly 84% of them seen just once; the ten biggest clones take up roughly a fifth. This TCR came from a person aged 18 to 70 in good health. The sample was blood. The genes are TRBV18 and TRBJ2-5; D gene uncertain. CDR3 amino acids: CASSSSLYQETQYF. CDR3 nucleotide sequence: TGTGCCAGCTCATCCAGTCTCTACCAAGAGACCCAGTACTTC.